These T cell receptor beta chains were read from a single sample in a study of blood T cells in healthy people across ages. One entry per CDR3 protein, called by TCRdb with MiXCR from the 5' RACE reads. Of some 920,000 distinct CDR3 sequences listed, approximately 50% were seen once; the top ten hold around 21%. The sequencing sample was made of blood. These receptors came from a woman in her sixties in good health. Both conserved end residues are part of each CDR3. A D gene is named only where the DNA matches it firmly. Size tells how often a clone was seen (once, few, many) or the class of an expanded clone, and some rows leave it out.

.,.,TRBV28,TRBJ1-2,TGTGCCAGCAGCTCTCTGCGGGGGGTATACTATGGCTACACCTTC,CASSSLRGVYYGYTF
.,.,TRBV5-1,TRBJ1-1,TGCGCCAGCAGCTTCGACAGTCTTAGCACTGAAGCTTTCTTT,CASSFDSLSTEAFF
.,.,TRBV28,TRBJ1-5,TGTGCCAGCAGTTTAGGGGGGGAACGTCAGCCCCAGCATTTT,CASSLGGERQPQHF
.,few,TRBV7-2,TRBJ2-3,TGTGCCAGCAGCTTAGGCGGGGCTACGCAGTATTTT,CASSLGGATQYF
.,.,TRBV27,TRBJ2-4,TGTGCCAGCTCCATAGGAGGGGGCGTTGCTATTCAGTACTTC,CASSIGGGVAIQYF
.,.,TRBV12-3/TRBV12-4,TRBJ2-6,TGTGCCAGCAGTTCATGGGACTCTGGGGCCAACGTCCTGACTTTC,CASSSWDSGANVLTF
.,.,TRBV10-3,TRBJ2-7,TGTGCCATCAGACTCAGCTCCTACGAGCAGTACTTC,CAIRLSSYEQYF
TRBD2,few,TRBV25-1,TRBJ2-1,TGTGCCAGCAGTGAGGGGACGGGAGGGGGCTCCTACAATGAGCAGTTCTTC,CASSEGTGGGSYNEQFF
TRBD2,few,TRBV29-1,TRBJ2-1,TGCAGCGTTGGTGTAGCGGGAGTCGTCAATGAGCAGTTCTTC,CSVGVAGVVNEQFF
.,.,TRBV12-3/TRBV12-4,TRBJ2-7,TGTGCCAGCAGTTTGAGCCAGGGGAAAACCTACGAGCAGTACTTC,CASSLSQGKTYEQYF
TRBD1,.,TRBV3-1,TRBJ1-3,TGTGCCAGCAGCCCCTCAGACAGGGGACTACCACCACACTCTGGAAACACCATATATTTT,CASSPSDRGLPPHSGNTIYF
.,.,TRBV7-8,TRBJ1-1,TGTGCCAGCAGCTTAGGAACGGACAAAGCTTTCTTT,CASSLGTDKAFF
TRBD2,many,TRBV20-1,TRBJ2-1,TGCAGTGCTAGAGTCGGCGGGAGGGCAACGAATGAGCAGTTCTTC,CSARVGGRATNEQFF
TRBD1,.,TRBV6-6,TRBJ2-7,TGTGCCAGCAGACCTAGACAGGGGGCTCCCTACGAGCAGTACTTC,CASRPRQGAPYEQYF
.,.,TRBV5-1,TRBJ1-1,TGCGCCAGCAGCTTGTACGTCGACACTGAAGCTTTCTTT,CASSLYVDTEAFF
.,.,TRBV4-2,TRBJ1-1,TGTGCCAGCAGCCAAGAGGCAGCAGGACATGCCACTGAAGCTTTCTTT,CASSQEAAGHATEAFF
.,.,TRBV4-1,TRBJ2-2,TGCGCCAGCAGCCAAGAAGGCGGGGGCCCGTACACCGGGGAGCTGTTTTTT,CASSQEGGGPYTGELFF
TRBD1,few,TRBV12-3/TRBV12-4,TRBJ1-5,TGTGCCAGCAGGGCTACAGGGGAGGCTCAGCCCCAGCATTTT,CASRATGEAQPQHF
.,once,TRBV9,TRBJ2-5,TGTGCCAGCAGCGTATGGGTCTACAATGAGCAGTACTTC,CASSVWVYNEQYF
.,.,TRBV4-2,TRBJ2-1,TGTGCCAGCAGCCAAGGCCCTGGAGAGACCCAGTTCTTC,CASSQGPGETQFF
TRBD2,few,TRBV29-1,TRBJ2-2,TGCAGCGCCTACGGGACTAGCGGGAACACCGGGGAGCTGTTTTTT,CSAYGTSGNTGELFF
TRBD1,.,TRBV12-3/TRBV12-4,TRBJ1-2,TGTGCCAGCAGTGGCGCCGGGACAGAATTCTACTATGGCTACACCTTC,CASSGAGTEFYYGYTF
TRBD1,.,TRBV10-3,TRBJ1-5,TGTGCCATCAGCTCGGGACAGACCAATCAGCCCCAGCATTTT,CAISSGQTNQPQHF
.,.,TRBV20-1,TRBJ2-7,TGCAGTGCTAGGGACATACTTGCCGAGCAGTACTTC,CSARDILAEQYF
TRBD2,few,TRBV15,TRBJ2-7,TGTGCCACCAGCACCTTCCTGGGGGGACTAGCGGCCTACGAGCAGTACTTC,CATSTFLGGLAAYEQYF
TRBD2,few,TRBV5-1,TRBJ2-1,TGCGCCAGCAGCGTTCTAGCGGGAGGGGACAATGAGCAGTTCTTC,CASSVLAGGDNEQFF
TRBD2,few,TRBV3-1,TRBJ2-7,TGTGCCAGCAGCCAAGCCCGAGGACTAGCGGACTACTCCTACGAGCAGTACTTC,CASSQARGLADYSYEQYF
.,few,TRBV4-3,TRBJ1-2,TGCGCCAGCAGCCAAGACGTACGGGGACTTCTTTTTGGGGGCTACACCTTC,CASSQDVRGLLFGGYTF
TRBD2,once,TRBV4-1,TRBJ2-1,TGCGCCAGCAGCCAAGGGTTGGCTAGCGGGGGCCGCTACAATGAGCAGTTCTTC,CASSQGLASGGRYNEQFF
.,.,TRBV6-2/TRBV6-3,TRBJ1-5,TGTGCCAGCAGTTACTCAGAGGGAAGCAATCAGCCCCAGCATTTT,CASSYSEGSNQPQHF
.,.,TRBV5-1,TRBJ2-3,TGCGCCAGGGGCGCGGTTGAAGATACGCAGTATTTT,CARGAVEDTQYF
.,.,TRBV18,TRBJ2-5,TGTGCCAGCTCATCTATTGACGAGACCCAGTACTTC,CASSSIDETQYF
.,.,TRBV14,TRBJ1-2,TGTGCCAGCAGCCAAGATCTTTCCGGGGTTGCTGGCTACACCTTC,CASSQDLSGVAGYTF
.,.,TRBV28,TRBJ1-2,TGTGCCAGCAGTTTAAATGACAGGTTCGGTGGCTACACCTTC,CASSLNDRFGGYTF
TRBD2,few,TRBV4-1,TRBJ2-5,TGCGCCAGCAGCCGAACTAGCGGGATGGAGACCCAGTACTTC,CASSRTSGMETQYF
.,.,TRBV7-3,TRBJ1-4,TGTGCCAGCAGCTTAGCCGGGACCAGTAATGAAAAACTGTTTTTT,CASSLAGTSNEKLFF
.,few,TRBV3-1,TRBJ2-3,TGTGCCAGCAGCCAAACGGGAGAGAGCACAGATACGCAGTATTTT,CASSQTGESTDTQYF
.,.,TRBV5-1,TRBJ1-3,TGCGCCAGCAGCTTGTTACCCCTTACGAGTGGTGCTGGAAACACCATATATTTT,CASSLLPLTSGAGNTIYF
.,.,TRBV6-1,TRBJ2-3,TGTGCCAGCACCTATTCGACAGATACGCAGTATTTT,CASTYSTDTQYF
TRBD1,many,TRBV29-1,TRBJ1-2,TGCAGCGCACTGACCCACGGACAGGGGGATTATGGCTACACCTTC,CSALTHGQGDYGYTF
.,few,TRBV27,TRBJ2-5,TGTGCCAGCAGTTTAATCGGCAGTAAAGAGACCCAGTACTTC,CASSLIGSKETQYF
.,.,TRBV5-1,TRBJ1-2,TGCGCCAGCAGCTTAACCACGACATGGGACTATGGCTACACCTTC,CASSLTTTWDYGYTF
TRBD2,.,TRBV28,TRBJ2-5,TGTGCCAGCAGACCCGGGACTAGCTTAGAGACCCAGTACTTC,CASRPGTSLETQYF
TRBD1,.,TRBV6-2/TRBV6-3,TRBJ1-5,TGTGCCAGCAGTTACTCGAGGAGGGACAGGGACTATAATCAGCCCCAGCATTTT,CASSYSRRDRDYNQPQHF
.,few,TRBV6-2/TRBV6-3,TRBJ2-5,TGTGCCAGCAGTTACATCAGGGTGAGCGAGACCCAGTACTTC,CASSYIRVSETQYF
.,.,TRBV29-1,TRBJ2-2,TGCAGCGTTGTAGCCGATGGCACCGGGGAGCTGTTTTTT,CSVVADGTGELFF
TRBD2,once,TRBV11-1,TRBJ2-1,TGTGCCAGCAGCCTCCCGACTAGCGGAAAATACAATGAGCAGTTCTTC,CASSLPTSGKYNEQFF
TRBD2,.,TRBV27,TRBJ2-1,TGTGCCAGCAGTTTGGGGGGGGTAGCGGGAGTAGAGCAGTTCTTC,CASSLGGVAGVEQFF
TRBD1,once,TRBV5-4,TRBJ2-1,TGTGCCAGCAGCAGCCCCCGGGACAGGGATCCCAGTGAGCAGTTCTTC,CASSSPRDRDPSEQFF
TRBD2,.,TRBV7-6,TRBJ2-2,TGTGCCAGCAGCATACTAGCGGCGAACACCGGGGAGCTGTTTTTT,CASSILAANTGELFF
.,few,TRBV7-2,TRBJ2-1,TGTGCCAGCAGCCAGGACTCCTACAATGAGCAGTTCTTC,CASSQDSYNEQFF
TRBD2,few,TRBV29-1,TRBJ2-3,TGCAGCGGCCGGGCGGGAGTTAGCACAGATACGCAGTATTTT,CSGRAGVSTDTQYF
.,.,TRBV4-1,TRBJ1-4,TGCGCCAGCAGCCAAGACCCAGGGGTTCGACTGTTTTTT,CASSQDPGVRLFF
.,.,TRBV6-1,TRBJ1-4,TGTGCCAGCAGTGGTACAGGCTCCTATAATGAAAAACTGTTTTTT,CASSGTGSYNEKLFF
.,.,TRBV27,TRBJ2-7,TGTGCCAGCAGGCAGGGGATCTACGAGCAGTACTTC,CASRQGIYEQYF
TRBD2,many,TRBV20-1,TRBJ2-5,TGCAGCGTCGGCCGGGGGGGGAACCAAGAGACCCAGTACTTC,CSVGRGGNQETQYF
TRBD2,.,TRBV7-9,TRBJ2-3,TGTGCCAGCAGCCGGACTAGCGGGAGGTCCAGGGACACAGATACGCAGTATTTT,CASSRTSGRSRDTDTQYF
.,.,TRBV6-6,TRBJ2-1,TGTGCCAGCAGTTACAGAGACGCCTGCAATGAGCAGTTCTTC,CASSYRDACNEQFF
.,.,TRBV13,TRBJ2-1,TGTGCCAGCAGCCGGGGCAGGGGATCCCTCACCGATGAGCAGTTCTTC,CASSRGRGSLTDEQFF